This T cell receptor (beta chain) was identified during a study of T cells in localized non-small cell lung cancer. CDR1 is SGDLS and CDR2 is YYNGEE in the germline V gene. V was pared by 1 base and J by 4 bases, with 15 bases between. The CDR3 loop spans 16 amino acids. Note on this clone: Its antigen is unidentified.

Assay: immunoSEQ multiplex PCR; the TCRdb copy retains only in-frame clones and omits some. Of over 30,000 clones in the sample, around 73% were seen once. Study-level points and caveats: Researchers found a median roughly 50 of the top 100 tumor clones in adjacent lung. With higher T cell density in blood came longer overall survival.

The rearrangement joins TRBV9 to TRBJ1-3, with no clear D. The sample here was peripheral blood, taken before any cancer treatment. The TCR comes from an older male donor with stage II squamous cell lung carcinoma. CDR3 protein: CASSVYPPLGGNTIYF. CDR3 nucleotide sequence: TGTGCCAGCAGCGTATATCCCCCCCTCGGCGGAAACACCATATATTTT.